The subject of this entry is one TCR beta chain. Antigen unknown. Amplification of TCR beta CDR3 regions used RNA as the template. A first-round RT-PCR of the TCR CDR3 used the HTBI primer set. TCRdb called the multiplex PCR reads again in MiXCR, with one record for every CDR3 protein. The sample holds 460,000 or so distinct CDR3 sequences; roughly an eighth are singletons and the top ten take around 17%. Diagnoses used clinical symptoms, serum thyroxine and TRAb, thyroid ultrasound and orbital computed tomography. These data come from a study of T cells in Graves' hyperthyroidism and ophthalmopathy. Points from the study as a whole: By a 13 V-J model, ophthalmopathy was set apart from stable hyperthyroidism.

The sequence came from a woman aged 18-29 years with Graves' hyperthyroidism. The sample comprised blood.

The CDR3 DNA reads TGCAGCGTTGTTTCGACAGGGGTGACTGAAGCTTTCTTT. Translating it yields CSVVSTGVTEAFF. The J gene is TRBJ1-1, the V gene TRBV29-1; 8 bases agree with TRBD1. The junction had 6 bases not matched to a gene; V was cut back by 4 bases and J by 5 bases. The CDR3 runs 13 residues. In germline, CDR1 is SQVTM, CDR2 ANQGSEA.